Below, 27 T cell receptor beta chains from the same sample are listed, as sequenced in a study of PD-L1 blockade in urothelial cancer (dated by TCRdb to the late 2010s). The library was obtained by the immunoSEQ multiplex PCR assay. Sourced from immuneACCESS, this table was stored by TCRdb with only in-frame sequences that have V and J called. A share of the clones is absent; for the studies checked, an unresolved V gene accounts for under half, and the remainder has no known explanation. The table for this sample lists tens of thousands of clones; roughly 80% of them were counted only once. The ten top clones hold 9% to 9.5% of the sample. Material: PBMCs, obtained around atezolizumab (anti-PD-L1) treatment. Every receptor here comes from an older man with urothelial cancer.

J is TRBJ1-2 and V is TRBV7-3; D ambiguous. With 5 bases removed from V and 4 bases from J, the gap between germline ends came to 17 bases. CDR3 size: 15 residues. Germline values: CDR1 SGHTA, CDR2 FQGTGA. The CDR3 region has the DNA TGTGCCAGCAGCCAAGGAGGAGGGCTTACCTATGGCTACACCTTC. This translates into CASSQGGGLTYGYTF.

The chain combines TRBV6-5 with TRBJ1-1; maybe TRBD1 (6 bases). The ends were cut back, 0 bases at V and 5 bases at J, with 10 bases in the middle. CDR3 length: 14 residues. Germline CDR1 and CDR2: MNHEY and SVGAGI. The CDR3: CASSYSEGGTEAFF. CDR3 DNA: TGTGCCAGCAGTTACTCCGAGGGGGGGACTGAAGCTTTCTTT.

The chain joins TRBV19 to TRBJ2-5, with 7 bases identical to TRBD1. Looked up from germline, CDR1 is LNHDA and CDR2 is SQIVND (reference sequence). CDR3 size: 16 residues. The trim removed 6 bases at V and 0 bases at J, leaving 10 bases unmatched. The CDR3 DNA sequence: TGTGCCAGTAGACCCACAGGGGTGGGCTACCAAGAGACCCAGTACTTC. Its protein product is CASRPTGVGYQETQYF.

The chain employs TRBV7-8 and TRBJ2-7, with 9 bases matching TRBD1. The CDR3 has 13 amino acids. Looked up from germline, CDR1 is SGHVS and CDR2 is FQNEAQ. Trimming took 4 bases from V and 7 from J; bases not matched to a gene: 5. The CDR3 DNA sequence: TGTGCCAGCAGCTGGACAGGGGCGGGTGAGCAGTACTTC. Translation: CASSWTGAGEQYF.

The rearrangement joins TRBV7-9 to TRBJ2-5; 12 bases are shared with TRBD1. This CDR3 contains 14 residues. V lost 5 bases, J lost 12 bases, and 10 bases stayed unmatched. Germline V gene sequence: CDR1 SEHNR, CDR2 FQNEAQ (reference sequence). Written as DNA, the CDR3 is TGTGCCAGCAGCCCTCCGGGACAGGGGGCGGGAAAGTACTTC. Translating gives CASSPPGQGAGKYF.

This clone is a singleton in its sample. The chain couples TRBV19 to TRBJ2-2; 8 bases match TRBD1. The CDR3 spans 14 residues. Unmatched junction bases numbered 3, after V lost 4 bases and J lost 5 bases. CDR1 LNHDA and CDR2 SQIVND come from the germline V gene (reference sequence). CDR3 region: CASSTTGDTGELFF. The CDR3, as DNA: TGTGCCAGTAGTACGACAGGGGATACCGGGGAGCTGTTTTTT.

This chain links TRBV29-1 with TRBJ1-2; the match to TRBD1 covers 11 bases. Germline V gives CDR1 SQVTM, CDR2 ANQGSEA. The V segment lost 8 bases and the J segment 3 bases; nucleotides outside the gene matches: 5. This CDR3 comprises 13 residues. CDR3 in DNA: TGCAGCATAACGGGACAGGGGGACTATGGCTACACCTTC. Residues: CSITGQGDYGYTF.

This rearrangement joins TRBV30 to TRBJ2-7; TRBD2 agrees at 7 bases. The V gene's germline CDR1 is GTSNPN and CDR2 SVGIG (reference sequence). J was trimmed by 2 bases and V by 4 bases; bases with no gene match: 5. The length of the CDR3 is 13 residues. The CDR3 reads CAWTRDYTYEQYF. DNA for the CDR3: TGTGCCTGGACCCGGGACTACACCTACGAGCAGTACTTC.

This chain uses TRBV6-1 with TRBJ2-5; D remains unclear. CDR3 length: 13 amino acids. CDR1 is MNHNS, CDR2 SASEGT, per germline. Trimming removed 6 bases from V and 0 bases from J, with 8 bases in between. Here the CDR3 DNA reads TGTGCCAGCAGAACTACGTACCAAGAGACCCAGTACTTC. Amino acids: CASRTTYQETQYF.

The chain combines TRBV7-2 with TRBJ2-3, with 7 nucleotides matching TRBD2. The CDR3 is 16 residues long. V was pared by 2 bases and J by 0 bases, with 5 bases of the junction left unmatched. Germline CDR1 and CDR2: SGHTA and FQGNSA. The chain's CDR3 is CASSLQSGISTDTQYF. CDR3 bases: TGTGCCAGCAGCTTACAGAGCGGGATCAGCACAGATACGCAGTATTTT. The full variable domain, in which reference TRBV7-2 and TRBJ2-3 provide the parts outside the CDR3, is GAGVSQSPSNKVTEKGKDVELRCDPISGHTALYWYRQSLGQGLEFLIYFQGNSAPDKSGLPSDRFSAERTGGSVSTLTIQRTQQEDSAVYLCASSLQSGISTDTQYFGPGTRLTVL.

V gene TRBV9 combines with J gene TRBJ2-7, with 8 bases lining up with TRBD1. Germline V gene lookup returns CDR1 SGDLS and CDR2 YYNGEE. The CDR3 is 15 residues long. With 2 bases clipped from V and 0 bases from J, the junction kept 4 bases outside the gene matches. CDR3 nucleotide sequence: TGTGCCAGCAGCGTGACAGGGGACCCCTCCTACGAGCAGTACTTC. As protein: CASSVTGDPSYEQYF.

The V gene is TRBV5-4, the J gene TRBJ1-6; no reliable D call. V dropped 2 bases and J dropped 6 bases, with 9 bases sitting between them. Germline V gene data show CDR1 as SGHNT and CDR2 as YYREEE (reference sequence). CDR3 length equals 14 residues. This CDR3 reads CASSLTRANSPLHF. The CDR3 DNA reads TGTGCCAGCAGCTTAACGAGGGCTAATTCACCCCTCCACTTT.

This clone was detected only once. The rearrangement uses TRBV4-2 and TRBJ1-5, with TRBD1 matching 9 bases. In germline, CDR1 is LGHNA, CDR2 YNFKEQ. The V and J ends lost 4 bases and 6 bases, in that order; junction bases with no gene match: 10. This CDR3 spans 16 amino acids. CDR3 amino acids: CASSPGQGISVQPQHF. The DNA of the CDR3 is TGTGCCAGCAGCCCCGGACAGGGGATATCTGTTCAGCCCCAGCATTTT.

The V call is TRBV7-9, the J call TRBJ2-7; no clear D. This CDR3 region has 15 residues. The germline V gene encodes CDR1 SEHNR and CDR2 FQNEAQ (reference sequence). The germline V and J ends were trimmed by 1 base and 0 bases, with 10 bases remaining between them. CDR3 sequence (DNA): TGTGCCAGCAGCTTAGGAGGAGCTAGCTCCTACGAGCAGTACTTC. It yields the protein CASSLGGASSYEQYF.

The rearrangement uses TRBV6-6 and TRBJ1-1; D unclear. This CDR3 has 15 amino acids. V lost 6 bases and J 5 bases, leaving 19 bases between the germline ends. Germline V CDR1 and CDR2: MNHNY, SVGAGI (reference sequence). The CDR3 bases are TGTGCCAGCAGAAAAAACTCTGGTGGGAGGACTGAAGCTTTCTTT. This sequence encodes CASRKNSGGRTEAFF.

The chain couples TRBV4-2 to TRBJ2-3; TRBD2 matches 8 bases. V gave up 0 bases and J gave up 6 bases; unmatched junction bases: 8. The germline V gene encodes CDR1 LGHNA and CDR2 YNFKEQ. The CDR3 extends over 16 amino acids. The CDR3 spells CASSQESGGARDTQYF. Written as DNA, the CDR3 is TGTGCCAGCAGCCAAGAATCGGGGGGGGCCCGCGATACGCAGTATTTT.

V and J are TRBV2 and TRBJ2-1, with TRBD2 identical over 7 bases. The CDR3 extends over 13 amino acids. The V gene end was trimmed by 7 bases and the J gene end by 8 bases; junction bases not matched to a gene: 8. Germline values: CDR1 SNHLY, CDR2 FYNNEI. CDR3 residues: CASKEGGLDEQFF. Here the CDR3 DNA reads TGTGCCAGCAAGGAGGGAGGGCTGGATGAGCAGTTCTTC.

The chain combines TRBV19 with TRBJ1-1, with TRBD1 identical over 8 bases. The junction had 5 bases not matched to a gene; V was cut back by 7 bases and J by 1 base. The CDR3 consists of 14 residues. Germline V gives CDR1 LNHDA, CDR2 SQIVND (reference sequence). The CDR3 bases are TGTGCCAGTACCACAGGGGGACGGAACACTGAAGCTTTCTTT. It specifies CASTTGGRNTEAFF.

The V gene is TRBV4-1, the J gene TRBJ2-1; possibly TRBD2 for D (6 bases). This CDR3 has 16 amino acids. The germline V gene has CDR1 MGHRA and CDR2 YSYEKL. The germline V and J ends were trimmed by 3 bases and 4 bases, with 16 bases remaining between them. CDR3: CASSHLGGGKYNEQFF. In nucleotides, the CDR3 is TGCGCCAGCAGCCATCTGGGAGGCGGGAAATACAATGAGCAGTTCTTC.

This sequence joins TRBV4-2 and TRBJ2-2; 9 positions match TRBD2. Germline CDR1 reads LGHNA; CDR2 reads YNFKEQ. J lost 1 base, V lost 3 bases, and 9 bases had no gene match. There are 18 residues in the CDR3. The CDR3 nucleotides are TGTGCCAGCAGCCAGGCCATAGGAGCGGGAGGGAACACCGGGGAGCTGTTTTTT. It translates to CASSQAIGAGGNTGELFF.

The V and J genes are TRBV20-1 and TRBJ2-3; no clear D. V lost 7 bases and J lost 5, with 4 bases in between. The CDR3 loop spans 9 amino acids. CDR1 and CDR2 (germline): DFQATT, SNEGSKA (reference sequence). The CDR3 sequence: CSVGDTQYF. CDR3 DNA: TGCAGTGTCGGAGATACGCAGTATTTT.

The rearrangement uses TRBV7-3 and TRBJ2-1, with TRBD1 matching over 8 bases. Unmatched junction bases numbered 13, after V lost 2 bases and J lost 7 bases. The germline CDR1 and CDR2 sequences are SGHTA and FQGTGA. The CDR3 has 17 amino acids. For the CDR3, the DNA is TGTGCCAGCAGCTTACGAATGGACAGGGCATGGGGAAATGAGCAGTTCTTC. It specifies CASSLRMDRAWGNEQFF.

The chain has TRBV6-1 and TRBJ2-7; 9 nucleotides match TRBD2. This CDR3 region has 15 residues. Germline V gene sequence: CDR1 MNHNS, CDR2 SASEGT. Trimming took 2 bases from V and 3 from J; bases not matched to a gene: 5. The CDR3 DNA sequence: TGTGCCAGCAGTGAAATCCTTAGCGGGGGCTACGAGCAGTACTTC. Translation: CASSEILSGGYEQYF.

The CDR3 sequence: CASSVGAGDFGYTF. The CDR3 DNA sequence: TGTGCCAGCAGCGTAGGGGCAGGGGATTTTGGCTACACCTTC. The J gene is TRBJ1-2, the V gene TRBV9; perhaps TRBD1 as D (6 bases). In germline, CDR1 is SGDLS, CDR2 YYNGEE. This CDR3 region has 14 residues. The germline V and J ends were trimmed by 0 bases and 7 bases, with 13 bases remaining between them.

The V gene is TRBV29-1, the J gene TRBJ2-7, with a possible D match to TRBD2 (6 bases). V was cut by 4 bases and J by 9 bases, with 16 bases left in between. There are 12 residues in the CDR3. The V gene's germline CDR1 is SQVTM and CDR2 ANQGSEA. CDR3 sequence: CSVGEKDGGQYF. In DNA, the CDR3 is TGCAGCGTTGGGGAAAAAGACGGGGGGCAGTACTTC.

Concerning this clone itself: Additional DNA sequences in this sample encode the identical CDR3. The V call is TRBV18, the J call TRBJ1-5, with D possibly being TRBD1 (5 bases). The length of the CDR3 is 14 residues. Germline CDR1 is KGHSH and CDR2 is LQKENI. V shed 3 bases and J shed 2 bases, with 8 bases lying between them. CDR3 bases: TGTGCCAGCTCACCTTCGGGGGGCAATCAGCCCCAGCATTTT. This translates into CASSPSGGNQPQHF.

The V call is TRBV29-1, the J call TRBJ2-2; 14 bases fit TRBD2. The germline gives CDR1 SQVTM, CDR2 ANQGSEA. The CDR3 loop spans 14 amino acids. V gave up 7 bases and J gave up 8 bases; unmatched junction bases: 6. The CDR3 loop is CSGGLAGAGGELFF. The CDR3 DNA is TGCAGCGGGGGACTAGCGGGAGCCGGTGGGGAGCTGTTTTTT.